Listed here are 19 T cell receptor beta chains from one sample, sequenced in a study of blood T cell repertoires in COVID-19. Method: immunoSEQ multiplex PCR; TCRdb's copy keeps in-frame clones and lacks some. The sample contains 250,000 to 300,000 clones, around 90% of which appear only once. Input material: PBMCs or T cells enriched from blood (not recorded which). The receptors shown here come from a young woman who had recovered from COVID-19.

The chain joins TRBV28 to TRBJ2-1; 7 nucleotides match TRBD1. Germline CDR1 and CDR2: MDHEN and SYDVKM. The CDR3 is made up of 14 amino acids. V lost 5 bases to trimming and J lost 5 bases; unmatched junction nucleotides: 6. The DNA for the CDR3 is TGTGCCAGCAGTAAAACGACAGGGCACAATGAGCAGTTCTTC. Translated, it gives CASSKTTGHNEQFF. The full variable domain, rest sourced from reference TRBV28 and TRBJ2-1, is DVKVTQSSRYLVKRTGEKVFLECVQDMDHENMFWYRQDPGLGLRLIYFSYDVKMKEKGDIPEGYSVSREKKERFSLILESASTNQTSMYLCASSKTTGHNEQFFGPGTRLTVL.

The chain is built from TRBV5-4 and TRBJ2-5; 7 nucleotides agree with TRBD2. The V segment lost 2 bases and the J segment 4 bases; nucleotides outside the gene matches: 8. The germline gives CDR1 SGHNT, CDR2 YYREEE (reference sequence). CDR3 size: 15 residues. The CDR3 spells CASSLSSGDLETQYF. CDR3 bases: TGTGCCAGCAGCTTATCAAGCGGGGACCTAGAGACCCAGTACTTC.

This clone was recorded only once. In DNA form, the CDR3 reads TGTGCCAGCAGCTTAGGACAGGGGGCTGCTGGAAACACCATATATTTT. It translates to CASSLGQGAAGNTIYF. The chain links TRBV7-9 to TRBJ1-3; 10 nucleotides agree with TRBD1. From germline, CDR1 is SEHNR and CDR2 FQNEAQ (reference sequence). This CDR3 is 16 amino acids long. The V segment lost 1 base and the J segment 2 bases; nucleotides outside the gene matches: 2.

The genes are TRBV3-1 (or the pseudogene TRBV3-2) and TRBJ2-1, with TRBD2 matching 11 bases. This CDR3 region has 15 residues. V shed 2 bases, J shed 10 bases, and the junction held 7 bases outside the gene matches. Germline V lookup: CDR1 LGHDT, CDR2 YNNKEL (reference sequence). The CDR3 loop reads CASSQLAGGREEQFF. The CDR3 DNA follows: TGTGCCAGCAGCCAATTAGCGGGAGGGCGTGAGGAGCAGTTCTTC.

The V and J genes are TRBV5-5 and TRBJ1-4; D is ambiguous. Per germline, CDR1 SGHKS and CDR2 YYEKEE (reference sequence). The V and J ends lost 0 bases and 8 bases respectively, with 14 bases between them. The CDR3 is made up of 15 amino acids. DNA of the CDR3: TGTGCCAGCAGCTTGGCTAGTCAAACTGGGGAAAAACTGTTTTTT. This gives the protein CASSLASQTGEKLFF.

V and J are TRBV6-1 and TRBJ1-4; D unresolved. The CDR3 has 18 residues. The germline V and J ends were trimmed by 3 bases and 2 bases, with 19 bases remaining between them. CDR1 MNHNS and CDR2 SASEGT come from the germline V gene. CDR3 in amino acids: CASSDYGGLRRTNEKLFF. For the CDR3, the DNA is TGTGCCAGCAGTGACTATGGAGGGCTCCGGAGGACTAATGAAAAACTGTTTTTT.

The J gene is TRBJ2-1, the V gene TRBV20-1, with D hard to call. The CDR3 is 11 amino acids. CDR1 and CDR2 from the germline V gene are DFQATT and SNEGSKA (reference sequence). V was trimmed by 1 base and J by 6 bases, leaving 4 bases between them. The DNA for the CDR3 is TGCAGTGCTAGAGGACTCAATGAGCAGTTCTTC. Its protein is CSARGLNEQFF.

The chain uses TRBV6-5 and TRBJ2-7; TRBD1 matches 8 bases. V lost 6 bases to trimming and J lost 6 bases; unmatched junction nucleotides: 13. This CDR3 region has 15 residues. Germline V gene sequence: CDR1 MNHEY, CDR2 SVGAGI. For the CDR3, the DNA is TGTGCCAGCAGCGGTCAGGGCAGGGGGCTTGCCGAGCAGTACTTC. Amino acid sequence: CASSGQGRGLAEQYF.

The V and J genes are TRBV3-1 (or the pseudogene TRBV3-2) and TRBJ2-7; TRBD1 is a possible D gene (6 bases). The CDR3 covers 13 residues. CDR1 and CDR2 (germline): LGHDT, YNNKEL (reference sequence). V lost 1 base and J lost 3, with 7 bases in between. CDR3 DNA: TGTGCCAGCAGCCAAGGGACAGACTACGAGCAGTACTTC. Protein: CASSQGTDYEQYF.

The genes are TRBV11-2 and TRBJ2-7, with 11 bases aligning to TRBD1. This CDR3 region has 15 residues. V trimming: 3 bases; J trimming: 6 bases; junction bases outside the gene matches: 7. Germline loops: CDR1 SGHAT, CDR2 FQNNGV. The CDR3 DNA follows: TGTGCCAGCAGCTTTACCGGGACAGGGGGTCGCGAGCAGTACTTC. It encodes CASSFTGTGGREQYF.

The V and J genes are TRBV27 and TRBJ1-3, with D unclear. The germline V and J ends were trimmed by 5 bases and 4 bases, with 9 bases remaining between them. Germline V gene sequence: CDR1 MNHEY, CDR2 SMNVEV (reference sequence). This CDR3 has 13 amino acids. The CDR3 DNA follows: TGTGCCAGCAGTCTTTCCCGGGGAAACACCATATATTTT. This encodes CASSLSRGNTIYF.

As DNA, the CDR3 is TGTGCCAGCACCTCAAGGACAGGCGGGGAGACCCAGTACTTC. Encoded protein: CASTSRTGGETQYF. The chain couples TRBV3-1 (or the pseudogene TRBV3-2) to TRBJ2-5, with TRBD1 matching over 7 bases. Germline CDR1 LGHDT, CDR2 YNNKEL (reference sequence). Losses at the gene ends were 7 bases for V and 5 bases for J; bases not matched to a gene: 10. This CDR3 region has 14 residues.

The chain carries TRBV28 and TRBJ1-5; maybe TRBD1 (6 bases). The V gene lost 7 bases and the J gene lost 4 bases, with 23 bases spanning the gap. This CDR3 has 17 amino acids. Per germline, CDR1 MDHEN and CDR2 SYDVKM. The DNA for the CDR3 is TGTGCCAGCACCTCGGGGGGCGCCCCCAGAGGGAATCAGCCCCAGCATTTT. As protein: CASTSGGAPRGNQPQHF.

The genes are TRBV20-1 and TRBJ2-7, with a possible D match to TRBD2 (5 bases). V lost 3 bases and J 5 bases, leaving 17 bases between the germline ends. CDR1 DFQATT and CDR2 SNEGSKA come from the germline V gene (reference sequence). This CDR3 is built from 14 residues. The CDR3 spells CSASIPGSLDEQYF. The CDR3 DNA reads TGCAGTGCTAGTATTCCGGGAAGTTTGGACGAGCAGTACTTC.

The chain couples TRBV28 to TRBJ1-5; perhaps TRBD1 as D (6 bases). Germline lookup yields CDR1 MDHEN and CDR2 SYDVKM. The CDR3 runs to 15 residues. V gave up 4 bases and J gave up 7 bases, with 17 bases separating them. This chain's CDR3 is CASSSQLTTGQPQHF. CDR3 in DNA: TGTGCCAGCAGTTCACAATTGACGACAGGCCAGCCCCAGCATTTT.

The rearrangement uses TRBV28 and TRBJ2-7; TRBD2 matches at 7 bases. Germline V lookup: CDR1 MDHEN, CDR2 SYDVKM. CDR3 length equals 16 residues. J was trimmed by 7 bases and V by 4 bases; bases with no gene match: 16. The CDR3 nucleotides are TGTGCCAGCAGTTCCTTGGGACTAAACCCTGGCGAAGAGCAGTACTTC. This codes for CASSSLGLNPGEEQYF.

The rearrangement links TRBV7-9 to TRBJ2-3; a possible D gene is TRBD2 (6 bases). Germline CDR1 and CDR2: SEHNR and FQNEAQ (reference sequence). This CDR3 is 14 amino acids long. V lost 4 bases and J 0 bases, leaving 8 bases between the germline ends. The CDR3 nucleotides read TGTGCCAGCAGCTCGGGACTTAGCACAGATACGCAGTATTTT. This translates into CASSSGLSTDTQYF.

In nucleotides, the CDR3 is TGTGCCAGTAGTATAGAGCAGAGGTGGGAGCCCCAGCATTTT. This sequence encodes CASSIEQRWEPQHF. The genes are TRBV19 and TRBJ1-5; D gene ambiguous. Germline-derived CDR1 and CDR2 are LNHDA and SQIVND (reference sequence). CDR3 length equals 14 residues. V shed 0 bases and J shed 8 bases, with 11 bases lying between them.

The chain couples TRBV11-2 to TRBJ1-1; unclear D gene. The CDR3 spans 13 residues. Trimming removed 2 bases at V and 1 base at J, with 5 bases between. Per the germline V gene, CDR1 is SGHAT and CDR2 is FQNNGV. CDR3 amino acids: CASSLQANTEAFF. In nucleotides, the CDR3 is TGTGCCAGCAGCTTACAAGCGAACACTGAAGCTTTCTTT.